The rows below give T cell receptor beta chains drawn from one sample of a study of human T cells and chemical hapten exposure. Via MiXCR, TCRdb re-called the RACE reads, giving one row per CDR3 protein. Altogether about 200,000 distinct CDR3 sequences are present, about 25% being singletons, with the ten largest covering roughly 2.5%. This specimen was whole blood, taken in connection with sensitization to the hapten diphenylcyclopropenone (DPC). All receptors derive from a woman aged 40-49 years with alopecia areata. Some clones in this sample may be carry-over from other donors' samples. Each CDR3 is given with its conserved first and last residue. Each record gives: J gene, clone size, D gene, V gene, CDR3 DNA, CDR3 protein. D genes are given only for firm matches. Only some rows state a clone size, as once, few, many or a class for expanded clones.

TRBJ2-5,once,TRBD2,TRBV9,TGTGCCAGCACCATAGCGGGAGGGCCTCAAGAGACCCAGTACTTC,CASTIAGGPQETQYF
TRBJ2-7,few,TRBD1,TRBV28,TGTGCCAGCAGGGGGACAGGGGGCGAAAACGAGCAGTACTTC,CASRGTGGENEQYF
TRBJ1-2,NA,TRBD1,TRBV29-1,TGCAGCGCCTCAAACAGGGGTAATAACTATGGCTACACCTTC,CSASNRGNNYGYTF
TRBJ1-5,few,NA,TRBV20-1,TGCAGTGCTAAAAGGGAAGGTGACTATAGCAATCAGCCCCAGCATTTT,CSAKREGDYSNQPQHF
TRBJ1-4,few,NA,TRBV9,TGTGCCAGCAGCGTAGACGGGGGCGCAAATGAAAAACTGTTTTTT,CASSVDGGANEKLFF
TRBJ2-3,few,NA,TRBV6-2/TRBV6-3,TGTGCCAGCAGCGGACCGGGAACTAGCACAGATACGCAGTATTTT,CASSGPGTSTDTQYF
TRBJ1-2,few,TRBD1,TRBV7-3,TGTGCCAGCAGCTCAGGGACAGGCCACTATGGCTACACCTTC,CASSSGTGHYGYTF
TRBJ2-1,NA,NA,TRBV27,TGTGCCAGCAGGAGTGGGGGAGAGCAGTTCTTC,CASRSGGEQFF
TRBJ2-3,NA,NA,TRBV7-2,TGTGCCAGCAGCCTCAGACTAGGAGGGGCAGATACGCAGTATTTT,CASSLRLGGADTQYF
TRBJ1-4,NA,NA,TRBV7-4,TGTGCCAGCAGCTTATCGGGGGACAATTCTAATGAAAAACTGTTTTTT,CASSLSGDNSNEKLFF
TRBJ1-1,few,NA,TRBV7-9,TGTGCCAGCGCGAACACTGAAGCTTTCTTT,CASANTEAFF
TRBJ2-7,NA,NA,TRBV30,TGTGCCTGGAGTTTAATCTACGAGCAGTACTTC,CAWSLIYEQYF
TRBJ2-7,NA,NA,TRBV7-2,TGTGCCAGCAGAACAATGCTGTCCACCTACGAGCAGTACTTC,CASRTMLSTYEQYF
TRBJ2-7,NA,TRBD1,TRBV6-5,TGTGCCAGCAGTCGAAGCCCGGGACAGGGGAACGAGCAGTACTTC,CASSRSPGQGNEQYF
TRBJ1-6,NA,NA,TRBV6-6,TGTGCCAGCATTCCAAGTCTCTTCGTACCACCCCTCCACTTT,CASIPSLFVPPLHF
TRBJ2-1,NA,NA,TRBV20-1,TGCAGTGCTAGGAGGTGGGGGGCCTACAATGAGCAGTTCTTC,CSARRWGAYNEQFF